Presented here are 8 T cell receptor beta chains from one specimen sequenced in a study of T cells in Graves' hyperthyroidism and ophthalmopathy. Researchers took RNA transcripts and amplified the TCR beta CDR3 regions from them. RT-PCR in the first round (using the HTBI primer set) targeted the TCR CDR3. From the multiplex PCR reads, TCRdb called clonotypes with MiXCR, one entry per CDR3 protein. The sample lists hundreds of thousands of distinct CDR3 sequences; 45% were seen once. The sequencing sample was made of peripheral blood or thyroid tissue (not recorded which). The receptors come from an adult man with Graves' disease, either hyperthyroidism or ophthalmopathy (not recorded which).

The rearrangement links TRBV2 to TRBJ1-2; D perhaps matches TRBD1 (5 bases). This CDR3 has 14 residues. The V gene's germline CDR1 is SNHLY and CDR2 FYNNEI. The V gene lost 10 bases and the J gene lost 4 bases, with 19 bases spanning the gap. CDR3 in DNA: TGTGCCACCAATGAAGCGGGCAGGGTCTATGGCTACACCTTC. It specifies CATNEAGRVYGYTF.

This clonotype came up a few times. The chain couples TRBV7-9 to TRBJ1-1; 10 bases agree with TRBD1. The J segment lost 0 bases and the V segment lost 5 bases, leaving 6 bases of the junction unmatched. This CDR3 is built from 16 residues. CDR1 is SEHNR and CDR2 is FQNEAQ in the germline V gene (reference sequence). In DNA, the CDR3 is TGTGCCAGCAGCCTGGGACAGGGGAGGATGAACACTGAAGCTTTCTTT. Its translation is CASSLGQGRMNTEAFF.

The chain combines TRBV10-3 with TRBJ2-3, with D possibly being TRBD1 (6 bases). The ends were cut back, 10 bases at V and 4 bases at J, with 12 bases in the middle. Germline CDR1 is ENHRY and CDR2 is SYGVKD. This CDR3 contains 12 residues. CDR3 sequence: CASRPGADTQYF. The DNA for the CDR3 is TGTGCCAGCAGACCAGGGGCAGATACGCAGTATTTT.

The CDR3 region is CASTWTGENQYF. As DNA, the CDR3 is TGTGCCAGCACTTGGACAGGGGAGAATCAGTACTTC. This sequence joins TRBV2 and TRBJ2-5, with TRBD1 identical over 9 bases. From germline, CDR1 is SNHLY and CDR2 FYNNEI. There are 12 residues in the CDR3. V was clipped by 7 bases and J by 11 bases; unmatched bases: 8. The full variable domain, rest sourced from reference TRBV2 and TRBJ2-5, is EPEVTQTPSHQVTQMGQEVILRCVPISNHLYFYWYRQILGQKVEFLVSFYNNEISEKSEIFDDQFSVERPDGSNFTLKIRSTKLEDSAMYFCASTWTGENQYFGPGTRLLVL.

Of note for this clonotype: Being one base from a much bigger clone, this may be a read error. The chain links TRBV10-3 to TRBJ2-7; D gene uncertain. The V end was cut by 5 bases, the J end by 1 base, with 6 bases between. Germline V gene lookup returns CDR1 ENHRY and CDR2 SYGVKD. This CDR3 has 12 residues. The CDR3 DNA reads TGTGCCATCAGTAAGATATCCTACGAGCAGTACTTC. Amino acid sequence: CAISKISYEQYF.

The V call is TRBV7-6, the J call TRBJ2-7; 12 nucleotides align to TRBD2. CDR1 is SGHVS, CDR2 FNYEAQ, per germline. The CDR3 sequence is 13 residues long. Unmatched junction bases numbered 7, after V lost 4 bases and J lost 12 bases. Here the CDR3 reads CASSSTGTSGWYF. CDR3 in DNA: TGTGCCAGCAGCTCAACCGGGACTAGCGGGTGGTACTTC.

The rearrangement links TRBV20-1 to TRBJ1-2; 8 nucleotides line up with TRBD1. The CDR3 is 14 residues long. The V gene's germline CDR1 is DFQATT and CDR2 SNEGSKA (reference sequence). V was clipped by 2 bases and J by 7 bases; unmatched bases: 9. CDR3 sequence (DNA): TGCAGTGCTAGATACCCAGGGGGCCGTCCTGGCTACACCTTC. The encoded protein is CSARYPGGRPGYTF.

This clonotype has only a few counts. This chain joins TRBV4-1 and TRBJ1-2; D remains ambiguous. CDR1 is MGHRA and CDR2 is YSYEKL in the germline V gene. V was cut by 0 bases and J by 8 bases, with 13 bases left in between. The CDR3 contains 14 residues. The CDR3 spells CASSQEEGAVGYTF. The CDR3 DNA follows: TGCGCCAGCAGCCAAGAAGAGGGTGCAGTAGGCTACACCTTC.